Listed below are T cell receptor beta chains from one sample, sequenced in a study of blood T cells in healthy people across ages. MiXCR, run by TCRdb on the 5' RACE reads, gives a single entry per CDR3 protein. Here the sample spans approximately 690,000 distinct CDR3 sequences, 58% being singletons. Sequencing used blood. The receptors derive from a man in his fifties or sixties in good health. The CDR3 runs from the conserved cysteine through the conserved F or W. The D gene is left open where the match is weak. A clone size is listed for some rows: how often the clone was seen (once, few, many), or a class if it is expanded.

TRBD2,NA,TRBV29-1,TRBJ2-5,TGCAGCGGGAGGGGAGGGAGCCAAGAGACCCAGTACTTC,CSGRGGSQETQYF
TRBD1,NA,TRBV20-1,TRBJ1-5,TGCAGTGCGCGACAGGGTTATAGCAATCAGCCCCAGCATTTT,CSARQGYSNQPQHF
NA,many,TRBV6-1,TRBJ2-5,TGTGCCAGCAGGTGGGGGCAAGAGACCCAGTACTTC,CASRWGQETQYF
NA,NA,TRBV20-1,TRBJ2-5,TGCAGTGCTAGAGGCGTACCAGGGGTTCAAGAGACCCAGTACTTC,CSARGVPGVQETQYF
NA,NA,TRBV5-1,TRBJ2-7,TGCGCCAGCAGCTTGGGACTACCTAGCACCACCGGCTCCTACGAGCAGTACTTC,CASSLGLPSTTGSYEQYF
TRBD2,NA,TRBV5-1,TRBJ2-1,TGCGCCAGCAGCTTGCTAGCGGAGCGCTACAATGAGCAGTTCTTC,CASSLLAERYNEQFF
NA,few,TRBV7-2,TRBJ2-3,TGTGCCAGCAAGGGGTCGGGGGAAGATACGCAGTATTTT,CASKGSGEDTQYF
TRBD1,NA,TRBV12-3/TRBV12-4,TRBJ2-3,TGTGCCAGCAGTTCCCCACACAGGGGCTGGGGCACAGATACGCAGTATTTT,CASSSPHRGWGTDTQYF
NA,NA,TRBV9,TRBJ2-1,TGTGCCAGCAGCGCCCTAAATGAGCAGTTCTTC,CASSALNEQFF
TRBD1,many,TRBV5-1,TRBJ2-5,TGCGCCAGCAGCTTCGCCGGGACAGGGCAAGAGACCCAGTACTTC,CASSFAGTGQETQYF
NA,NA,TRBV21-1,TRBJ2-5,TGTGCCAGCAGCAAAGCCTGGGTCCAAGAGACCCAGTACTTC,CASSKAWVQETQYF
NA,NA,TRBV6-2/TRBV6-3,TRBJ2-3,TGTGCCTCTCTGCCGGTAGGCCAGGCTTACACAGATACGCAGTATTTT,CASLPVGQAYTDTQYF
TRBD2,NA,TRBV5-8,TRBJ2-5,TGTGCCAGCAGCTTGGGGCTAGCGGGGCGACAAGAGACCCAGTACTTC,CASSLGLAGRQETQYF
TRBD1,NA,TRBV15,TRBJ2-7,TGTGCCACCAGCCCCGACAGGGGCCGATACGAGCAGTACTTC,CATSPDRGRYEQYF
NA,few,TRBV5-5,TRBJ1-6,TGTGCCAGCAGCTTGTACCAGACAGAAAATTCACCCCTCCACTTT,CASSLYQTENSPLHF
TRBD2,few,TRBV3-1,TRBJ2-1,TGTGCCAGCAGTAACGGGACTAGTCTGTACAATGAGCAGTTCTTC,CASSNGTSLYNEQFF
NA,NA,TRBV21-1,TRBJ2-4,TGTGCCAGCAGCAATGACAGTGGGGACATAGCCAAAAACATTCAGTACTTC,CASSNDSGDIAKNIQYF
TRBD1,NA,TRBV20-1,TRBJ1-2,TGCAGTGCCGTAGGGGACAGTAACTATGGCTACACCTTC,CSAVGDSNYGYTF
NA,NA,TRBV4-1,TRBJ1-2,TGCGCCAGCAGCCAAGGCGAGGGAAACTATGGCTACACCTTC,CASSQGEGNYGYTF
NA,NA,TRBV10-1,TRBJ2-7,TGCGCCAGCAGGGCGGGACGGGAAAAATACGAGCAGTACTTC,CASRAGREKYEQYF
TRBD1,NA,TRBV7-8,TRBJ1-6,TGTGCCAGCACCAAACTGGGACAGGGCAAGGGGGTTTCACCCCTCCACTTT,CASTKLGQGKGVSPLHF
NA,NA,TRBV10-3,TRBJ1-1,TGTGCCATCAGTGCTCGGGAGAGCACTGAAGCTTTCTTT,CAISARESTEAFF
NA,few,TRBV7-6,TRBJ2-5,TGTGCCAGCAGTCCCCAACTAGCCGGGGAGACCCAGTACTTC,CASSPQLAGETQYF
NA,NA,TRBV7-9,TRBJ2-5,TGTGCCAGCAGCTTACAGGGTCCCTCCCAGTACTTC,CASSLQGPSQYF
NA,few,TRBV6-1,TRBJ2-7,TGTGCCAGCAGTGACGGACCGTCGGACGAGCAGTACTTC,CASSDGPSDEQYF
TRBD1,NA,TRBV29-1,TRBJ1-2,TGCAGCGTTACAGGGGGCGCTGACTATGGCTACACCTTC,CSVTGGADYGYTF
NA,many,TRBV6-5,TRBJ2-6,TGTGCCAGCAGTTACTCGGGGTCTGGGGCCAACGTCCTGACTTTC,CASSYSGSGANVLTF
NA,once,TRBV20-1,TRBJ2-7,TGCAGTGCTAGAGACCACAGGAAGCACTACGAGCAGTACTTC,CSARDHRKHYEQYF
TRBD2,NA,TRBV5-1,TRBJ2-1,TGCGCCAGCAGCTTGGAACTAGCGGGGGGGATAAATGAGCAGTTCTTC,CASSLELAGGINEQFF
TRBD2,NA,TRBV7-9,TRBJ2-5,TGTGCCAGCACACCTAGCGGGGGGGCCGGTGAGACCCAGTACTTC,CASTPSGGAGETQYF
NA,NA,TRBV6-1,TRBJ1-1,TGTGCCAGCAGTGACCAACGGACAGAAAACACTGAGGCTTTCTTT,CASSDQRTENTEAFF
TRBD1,NA,TRBV10-3,TRBJ1-2,TGTGCCATCAGTTCCCTCGATGGGACAGACCCGAATGGCTACACCTTC,CAISSLDGTDPNGYTF
TRBD2,few,TRBV5-1,TRBJ2-5,TGCGCCAGCAGCTTGCCTAGCGGCCAAGAGACCCAGTACTTC,CASSLPSGQETQYF
NA,many,TRBV7-2,TRBJ2-1,TGTGCCAGCAGCTTACTGCGGACGGTTAGTGGTGAGCAGTTCTTC,CASSLLRTVSGEQFF
TRBD2,NA,TRBV29-1,TRBJ2-3,TGCAGCGCCCGTGAGCGGGGGGTCAAAGGTACGCAGTATTTT,CSARERGVKGTQYF